The next 29 T cell receptor beta chains were all read from a single sample in a study of T cells after yellow fever vaccination. Each CDR3 protein is one row after TCRdb ran MiXCR on the 5' RACE reads. The repertoire consists of about 320,000 distinct CDR3 sequences, with about 6.9% occurring once and the leading ten covering about 18%. The material was PBMCs, obtained around 45 days after the first yellow fever vaccination. All receptors derive from a man in his late teens or twenties who received the YFV17D yellow fever vaccine.

The chain carries TRBV2 and TRBJ2-2; possible D gene TRBD1, 6 bases. The CDR3 is 16 residues long. V was clipped by 5 bases and J by 0 bases, with 13 bases between them. The germline V gene has CDR1 SNHLY and CDR2 FYNNEI. The CDR3 nucleotides are TGTGCCAGCAGTATGGACAGTCCGGCGAACACCGGGGAGCTGTTTTTT. It yields the protein CASSMDSPANTGELFF. Full variable domain (remainder filled in from reference TRBV2 and TRBJ2-2): EPEVTQTPSHQVTQMGQEVILRCVPISNHLYFYWYRQILGQKVEFLVSFYNNEISEKSEIFDDQFSVERPDGSNFTLKIRSTKLEDSAMYFCASSMDSPANTGELFFGEGSRLTVL.

This clonotype was counted between two and nine times. This chain joins TRBV27 and TRBJ2-1; maybe TRBD2 (7 bases). Trimming removed 3 bases at V and 6 bases at J, with 12 bases between. This CDR3 comprises 14 residues. Germline CDR1 MNHEY, CDR2 SMNVEV (reference sequence). The CDR3 bases are TGTGCCAGCAGTTTCGCGGGGGCGACCAATGAGCAGTTCTTC. It codes for CASSFAGATNEQFF.

The rearrangement uses TRBV20-1 and TRBJ1-1; 7 bases line up with TRBD1. CDR1 is DFQATT, CDR2 SNEGSKA, per germline (reference sequence). The V segment lost 1 base and the J segment 0 bases; nucleotides outside the gene matches: 11. This CDR3 contains 17 residues. The CDR3 region has the DNA TGCAGTGCTAGAGTGATGGGAGGGGGCGGGATGAACACTGAAGCTTTCTTT. Residues: CSARVMGGGGMNTEAFF.

This clonotype was observed at least ten times. The chain joins TRBV7-2 to TRBJ1-1; no definite D call. The CDR3 runs to 13 residues. V lost 6 bases and J lost 1, with 9 bases in between. CDR1 is SGHTA and CDR2 is FQGNSA in the germline V gene. This CDR3 is CASRRDGNTEAFF. The CDR3 DNA sequence: TGTGCCAGCAGACGAGACGGGAACACTGAAGCTTTCTTT.

This clonotype was recorded at least ten times. This rearrangement joins TRBV5-1 to TRBJ2-5, with 11 bases matching TRBD2. The CDR3 length is 14 residues. Germline CDR1 SGHRS, CDR2 YFSETQ. The junction had 0 bases not matched to a gene; V was cut back by 4 bases and J by 1 base. The CDR3 loop is CASSGTSGQETQYF. In nucleotides, the CDR3 is TGCGCCAGCAGCGGGACTAGCGGCCAAGAGACCCAGTACTTC.

This clonotype was seen a handful of times. The chain employs TRBV6-5 and TRBJ2-3; D unresolved. This CDR3 contains 15 residues. CDR1 MNHEY and CDR2 SVGAGI come from the germline V gene. V dropped 0 bases and J dropped 3 bases, with 10 bases sitting between them. CDR3 bases: TGTGCCAGCAGTTACTCGAATGCGGTTACAGATACGCAGTATTTT. Amino acid sequence: CASSYSNAVTDTQYF.

The chain is built from TRBV10-1 and TRBJ2-2, with TRBD2 as a possible D gene (6 bases). Germline V gene lookup returns CDR1 WNHNN and CDR2 SYGVQD (reference sequence). V lost 5 bases to trimming and J lost 4 bases, with 20 bases between them. This CDR3 is 17 amino acids long. This chain's CDR3 is CASSRGKGIRSTGELFF. The DNA of the CDR3 is TGCGCCAGCAGTCGGGGGAAGGGGATCCGGAGCACCGGGGAGCTGTTTTTT.

This clonotype turned up a few times. The rearrangement joins TRBV12-3 or TRBV12-4 to TRBJ1-4; no clear D. CDR3 size: 19 residues. V lost 1 base and J 4 bases, leaving 22 bases between the germline ends. The CDR3: CASSLGWQVGGMDNEKLFF. The CDR3 bases are TGTGCCAGCAGTTTAGGGTGGCAGGTTGGTGGAATGGATAATGAAAAACTGTTTTTT.

J is TRBJ2-6 and V is TRBV3-1; 8 bases match TRBD1. Germline assignment: CDR1 LGHDT and CDR2 YNNKEL (reference sequence). Trimming took 11 bases from V and 2 from J; bases not matched to a gene: 17. There are 18 residues in the CDR3. For the CDR3, the DNA is TGTGCCTTCAGTTTCTTAGCTGGCAGGGGGCCTGGGGCCAACGTCCTGACTTTC. Encoded protein: CAFSFLAGRGPGANVLTF.

The gene calls are TRBV4-2 and TRBJ2-1; TRBD2 aligns across 8 bases. The CDR3 is 15 amino acids. Germline V gives CDR1 LGHNA, CDR2 YNFKEQ. The ends lost 3 bases at V and 2 bases at J; junction bases unmatched: 3. The CDR3 region has the DNA TGTGCCAGCAGCCAGGGTAGCGGGACCTACAATGAGCAGTTCTTC. This translates into CASSQGSGTYNEQFF.

This clonotype has more than one count but fewer than ten. This rearrangement joins TRBV20-1 to TRBJ1-2; 8 bases line up with TRBD1. After removal of 3 bases from V and 2 bases from J, the junction contained 2 bases not matched to a gene. CDR1 and CDR2 (germline): DFQATT, SNEGSKA (reference sequence). The CDR3 spans 13 residues. The CDR3 coding sequence is TGCAGTGCTAGGGACAGGGAAAACTATGGCTACACCTTC. Its protein product is CSARDRENYGYTF.

This rearrangement joins TRBV7-9 to TRBJ1-1, with 7 bases identical to TRBD1. The CDR3 is made up of 15 amino acids. Per the germline V gene, CDR1 is SEHNR and CDR2 is FQNEAQ (reference sequence). V dropped 2 bases and J dropped 7; count of bases not matched to a gene: 10. CDR3 amino acids: CASSLIGLRDSEAFF. The DNA for the CDR3 is TGTGCCAGCAGCTTAATTGGACTCAGGGACAGTGAAGCTTTCTTT.

This clonotype was counted many times. This chain links TRBV3-1 with TRBJ2-5; TRBD1 is a possible D gene (6 bases). From germline, CDR1 is LGHDT and CDR2 YNNKEL (reference sequence). This CDR3 has 16 amino acids. Trimming cost V 1 base and J 4 bases, with 16 bases left between them. The DNA for the CDR3 is TGTGCCAGCAGCCAAGCGTCGGTGGGGGCCGGAGAGACCCAGTACTTC. The encoded protein is CASSQASVGAGETQYF.

This clonotype turned up a few times. V and J are TRBV24-1 and TRBJ2-1, with 9 nucleotides matching TRBD1. After removal of 4 bases from V and 5 bases from J, the junction contained 8 bases not matched to a gene. The CDR3 is 16 residues long. CDR1 is KGHDR and CDR2 is SFDVKD in the germline V gene. This CDR3 is CATSDRRQGENNEQFF. CDR3 DNA sequence: TGTGCCACCAGTGACCGGCGACAGGGGGAGAACAATGAGCAGTTCTTC.

In its sample, this clonotype was seen a few times. CDR3 region: CASKEGNGYEQYF. DNA of the CDR3: TGTGCCAGCAAAGAAGGGAATGGCTACGAGCAGTACTTC. The chain employs TRBV28 and TRBJ2-7; D unresolved. V lost 7 bases to trimming and J lost 3 bases, with 13 bases between them. Germline CDR1 and CDR2: MDHEN and SYDVKM. CDR3 length: 13 amino acids.

The chain links TRBV3-1 to TRBJ1-6; D gene unclear. With 5 bases removed from V and 12 bases from J, the gap between germline ends came to 8 bases. The CDR3 has 11 residues. Germline V gene sequence: CDR1 LGHDT, CDR2 YNNKEL (reference sequence). The CDR3 nucleotides read TGTGCCAGCAGCTCCAAAGGACCCCTCCACTTT. This translates into CASSSKGPLHF.

The chain combines TRBV9 with TRBJ2-7, with D tentatively TRBD1 (7 bases). Germline lookup yields CDR1 SGDLS and CDR2 YYNGEE. The CDR3 runs 15 residues. Trimming took off 4 bases at V and 2 bases at J, with 16 bases between the two ends. As DNA, the CDR3 is TGTGCCAGCAGCCCCGGGGGACAGAGAACCTACGAGCAGTACTTC. Its protein is CASSPGGQRTYEQYF.

This clonotype turned up a few times. The chain uses TRBV5-1 and TRBJ2-7, with 7 bases aligning to TRBD1. The CDR3 has 13 amino acids. With V trimmed by 2 bases and J by 5 bases, 4 bases remained unmatched. In germline, CDR1 is SGHRS, CDR2 YFSETQ. In nucleotides, the CDR3 is TGCGCCAGCAGCTTCGGGCAGGGGGACGAGCAGTACTTC. Residues: CASSFGQGDEQYF.

This clonotype has just one count. The chain recombines TRBV20-1 with TRBJ2-5; D not certain. Deletions cut 3 bases from V and 2 bases from J, with 16 bases between. CDR1 is DFQATT and CDR2 is SNEGSKA in the germline V gene (reference sequence). The CDR3 sequence is 15 residues long. CDR3 region: CSARGFHGIQETQYF. In DNA form, the CDR3 reads TGCAGTGCTAGGGGCTTCCATGGGATTCAAGAGACCCAGTACTTC.

In this sample, this clonotype turned up many times. V and J are TRBV7-3 and TRBJ2-1; 8 bases line up with TRBD2. The CDR3 consists of 16 residues. In germline, CDR1 is SGHTA, CDR2 FQGTGA. V gave up 2 bases and J gave up 3 bases; unmatched junction bases: 6. The CDR3 spells CASSLRAGDLYNEQFF. CDR3 DNA: TGTGCCAGCAGCTTACGAGCGGGGGACCTCTACAATGAGCAGTTCTTC. Full variable domain (outside the CDR3, taken from reference TRBV7-3 and TRBJ2-1): GAGVSQTPSNKVTEKGKYVELRCDPISGHTALYWYRQSLGQGPEFLIYFQGTGAADDSGLPNDRFFAVRPEGSVSTLKIQRTERGDSAVYLCASSLRAGDLYNEQFFGPGTRLTVL.

There are many counts of this clonotype. The chain links TRBV7-2 to TRBJ2-3, with 9 bases aligning to TRBD2. The V gene's germline CDR1 is SGHTA and CDR2 FQGNSA. CDR3 length equals 16 residues. V gave up 1 base and J gave up 4 bases; unmatched junction bases: 6. The CDR3 coding sequence is TGTGCCAGCAGCTTAGATGGCGGGGGGGCCGCAGATACGCAGTATTTT. It encodes CASSLDGGGAADTQYF.

This clonotype was detected many times. The chain links TRBV5-1 to TRBJ2-7, with D perhaps assigned TRBD1 or TRBD2 (6 bases each). The germline V and J ends were trimmed by 1 base and 5 bases, with 13 bases remaining between them. The length of the CDR3 is 14 residues. Germline V CDR1 and CDR2: SGHRS, YFSETQ. The CDR3 region is CASSLRGLGDEQYF. The CDR3 nucleotides read TGCGCCAGCAGCTTGCGGGGGCTCGGGGACGAGCAGTACTTC.

This sequence joins TRBV6-5 and TRBJ2-5, with TRBD1 as a possible D gene (6 bases). This CDR3 is 15 amino acids long. Germline CDR1 MNHEY, CDR2 SVGAGI. The V end lost 4 bases, the J end lost 3 bases, and 15 bases lay between the germline ends. Written as DNA, the CDR3 is TGTGCCAGCAGTTCGTTCGGGACATACAAAGAGACCCAGTACTTC. Translation: CASSSFGTYKETQYF.

Only a few counts were recorded for this clonotype. This chain uses TRBV12-3 or TRBV12-4 with TRBJ1-2, with TRBD1 as a possible D gene (5 bases). This CDR3 spans 15 amino acids. The V and J ends lost 4 bases and 4 bases respectively, with 16 bases between them. This CDR3 reads CASSWGTLTGYGYTF. CDR3 coding DNA: TGTGCCAGCAGTTGGGGGACTTTAACCGGCTATGGCTACACCTTC.

CDR3 loop: CASSQDPRVWQNTEAFF. The CDR3 coding sequence is TGCGCCAGCAGCCAAGACCCCCGGGTATGGCAGAACACTGAAGCTTTCTTT. The rearrangement links TRBV4-3 to TRBJ1-1; D gene ambiguous. The CDR3 spans 17 residues. Germline V gene data show CDR1 as LGHNA and CDR2 as YSLEER. Trimming removed 0 bases from V and 1 base from J, with 15 bases in between.

In its sample, this clonotype was seen a few times. The gene calls are TRBV7-9 and TRBJ2-1; D is undetermined. The germline V and J ends were trimmed by 4 bases and 6 bases, with 13 bases remaining between them. CDR3 length equals 14 residues. CDR1 is SEHNR, CDR2 FQNEAQ, per germline (reference sequence). The CDR3 is CASSSLTGFNEQFF. The CDR3 region has the DNA TGTGCCAGCAGCTCCCTGACCGGATTCAATGAGCAGTTCTTC. Combining the CDR3 with reference TRBV7-9 and TRBJ2-1 gives the whole variable domain DTGVSQNPRHKITKRGQNVTFRCDPISEHNRLYWYRQTLGQGPEFLTYFQNEAQLEKSRLLSDRFSAERPKGSFSTLEIQRTEQGDSAMYLCASSSLTGFNEQFFGPGTRLTVL.

In this sample, this clonotype turned up a few times. The chain employs TRBV18 and TRBJ1-4; TRBD1 matches 8 bases. The CDR3 covers 16 residues. The V segment lost 5 bases and the J segment 4 bases; nucleotides outside the gene matches: 9. Germline CDR1 and CDR2: KGHSH and LQKENI. CDR3 sequence reads: CASSNTRTGFNEKLFF. As DNA, the CDR3 is TGTGCCAGCTCAAATACCCGGACAGGGTTTAATGAAAAACTGTTTTTT.

V usage is TRBV27 and J usage is TRBJ2-6, with D unresolved. This CDR3 is 16 amino acids long. V lost 2 bases to trimming and J lost 0 bases, with 8 bases between them. The germline gives CDR1 MNHEY, CDR2 SMNVEV (reference sequence). The CDR3 is CASSLGLHSGANVLTF. In DNA, the CDR3 is TGTGCCAGCAGTTTAGGGTTGCACTCTGGGGCCAACGTCCTGACTTTC.

This rearrangement joins TRBV7-9 to TRBJ2-1, with TRBD2 matching 7 bases. The V segment lost 6 bases and the J segment 1 base; nucleotides outside the gene matches: 6. From germline, CDR1 is SEHNR and CDR2 FQNEAQ (reference sequence). There are 15 residues in the CDR3. CDR3 nucleotide sequence: TGTGCCAGCAGGCCGGGCGGGGGTTCCTACAATGAGCAGTTCTTC. This sequence encodes CASRPGGGSYNEQFF.